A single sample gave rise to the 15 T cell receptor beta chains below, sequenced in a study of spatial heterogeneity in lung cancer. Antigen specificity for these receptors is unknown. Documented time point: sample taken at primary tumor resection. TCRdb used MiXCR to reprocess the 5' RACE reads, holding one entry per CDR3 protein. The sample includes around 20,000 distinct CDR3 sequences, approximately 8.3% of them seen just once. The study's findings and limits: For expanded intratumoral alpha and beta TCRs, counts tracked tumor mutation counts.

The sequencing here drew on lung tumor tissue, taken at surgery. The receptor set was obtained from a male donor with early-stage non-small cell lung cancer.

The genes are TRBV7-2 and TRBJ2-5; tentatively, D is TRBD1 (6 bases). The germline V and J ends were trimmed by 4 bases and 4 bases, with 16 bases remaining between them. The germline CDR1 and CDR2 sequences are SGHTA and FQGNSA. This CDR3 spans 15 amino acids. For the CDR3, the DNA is TGTGCCAGCAGCTCACAGGGTTATGAGGTAGAGACCCAGTACTTC. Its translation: CASSSQGYEVETQYF.

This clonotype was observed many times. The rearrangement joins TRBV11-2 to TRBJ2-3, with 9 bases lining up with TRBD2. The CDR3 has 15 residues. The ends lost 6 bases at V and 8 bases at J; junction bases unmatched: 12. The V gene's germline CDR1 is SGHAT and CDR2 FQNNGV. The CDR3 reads CASRVAGAADFTQYF. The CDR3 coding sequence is TGTGCCAGCAGGGTAGCGGGGGCCGCGGATTTTACGCAGTATTTT.

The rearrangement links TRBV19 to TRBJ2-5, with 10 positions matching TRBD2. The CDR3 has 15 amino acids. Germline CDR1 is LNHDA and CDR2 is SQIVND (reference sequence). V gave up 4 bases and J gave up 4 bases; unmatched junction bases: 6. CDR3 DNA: TGTGCCAGTAGTACCGGGACTAGCGAGCGAGAGACCCAGTACTTC. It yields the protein CASSTGTSERETQYF.

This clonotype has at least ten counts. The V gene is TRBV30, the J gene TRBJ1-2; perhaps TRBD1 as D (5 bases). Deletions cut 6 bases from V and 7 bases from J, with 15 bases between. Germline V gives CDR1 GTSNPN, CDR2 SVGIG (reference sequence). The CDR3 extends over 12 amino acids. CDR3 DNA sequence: TGTGCCTGCAGCTCAGGGCTTGGTGGCTACACCTTC. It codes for CACSSGLGGYTF.

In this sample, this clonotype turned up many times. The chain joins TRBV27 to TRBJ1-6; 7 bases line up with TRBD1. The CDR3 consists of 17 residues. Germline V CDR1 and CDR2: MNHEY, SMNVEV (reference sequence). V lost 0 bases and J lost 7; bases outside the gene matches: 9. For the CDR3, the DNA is TGTGCCAGCAGTTTATCTTACTCCGGGACAGCGAATTCACCCCTCCACTTT. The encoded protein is CASSLSYSGTANSPLHF.

The CDR3 nucleotides are TGTGCCAGCAGTGACCGGGGGCAACGCAATCAGCCCCAGCATTTT. It translates to CASSDRGQRNQPQHF. The chain joins TRBV6-1 to TRBJ1-5; a possible D gene is TRBD1 (6 bases). V was clipped by 3 bases and J by 2 bases, with 11 bases between them. Per the germline V gene, CDR1 is MNHNS and CDR2 is SASEGT. CDR3 size: 15 residues.

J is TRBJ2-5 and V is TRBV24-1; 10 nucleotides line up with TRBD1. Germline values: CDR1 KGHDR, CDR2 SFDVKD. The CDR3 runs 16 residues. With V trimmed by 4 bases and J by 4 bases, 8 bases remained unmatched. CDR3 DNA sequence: TGTGCCACCAGTGACCGCGACAGGGGGCCCCCAGAGACCCAGTACTTC. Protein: CATSDRDRGPPETQYF.

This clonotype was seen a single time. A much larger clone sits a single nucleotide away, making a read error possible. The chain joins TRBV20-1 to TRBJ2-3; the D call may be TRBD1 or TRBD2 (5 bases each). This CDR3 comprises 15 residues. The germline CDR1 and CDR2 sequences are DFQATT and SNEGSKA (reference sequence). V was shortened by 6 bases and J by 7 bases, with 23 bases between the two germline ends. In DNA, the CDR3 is TGCAGTGCAGGGAACTCCTGGGACGGAGCAAATACGCAGTATTTT. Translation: CSAGNSWDGANTQYF.

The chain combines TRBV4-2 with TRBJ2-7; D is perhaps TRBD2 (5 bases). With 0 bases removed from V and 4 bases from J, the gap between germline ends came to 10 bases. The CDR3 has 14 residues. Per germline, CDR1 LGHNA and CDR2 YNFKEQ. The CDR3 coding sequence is TGTGCCAGCAGCCAAGAAGTCGGGGAGTACGAGCAGTACTTC. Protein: CASSQEVGEYEQYF.

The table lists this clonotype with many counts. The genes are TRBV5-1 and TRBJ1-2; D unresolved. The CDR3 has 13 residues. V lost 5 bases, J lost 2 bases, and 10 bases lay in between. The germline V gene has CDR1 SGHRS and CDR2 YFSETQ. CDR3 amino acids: CASSPAANYGYTF. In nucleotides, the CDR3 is TGCGCCAGCAGTCCGGCCGCCAACTATGGCTACACCTTC.

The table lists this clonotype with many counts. CDR3 nucleotides: TGTGCCACCAGTAGGGAAAAGTATGGCTACACCTTC. Amino acids: CATSREKYGYTF. V usage is TRBV24-1 and J usage is TRBJ1-2; D unclear. The length of the CDR3 is 12 residues. V was shortened by 6 bases and J by 5 bases, with 9 bases between the two germline ends. CDR1 and CDR2 (germline): KGHDR, SFDVKD.

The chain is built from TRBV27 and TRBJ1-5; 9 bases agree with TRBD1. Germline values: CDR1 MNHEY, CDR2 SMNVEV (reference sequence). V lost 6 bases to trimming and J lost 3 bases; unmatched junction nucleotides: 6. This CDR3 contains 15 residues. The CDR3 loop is CASRPWTGVNQPQHF. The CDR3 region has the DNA TGTGCCAGCAGACCCTGGACAGGGGTCAATCAGCCCCAGCATTTT.

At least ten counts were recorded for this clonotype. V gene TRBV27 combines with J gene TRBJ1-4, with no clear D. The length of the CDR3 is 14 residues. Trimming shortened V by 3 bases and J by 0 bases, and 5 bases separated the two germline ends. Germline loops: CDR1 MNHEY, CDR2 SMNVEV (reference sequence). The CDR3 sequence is CASSLFSTNEKLFF. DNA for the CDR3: TGTGCCAGCAGTTTGTTTTCAACTAATGAAAAACTGTTTTTT.

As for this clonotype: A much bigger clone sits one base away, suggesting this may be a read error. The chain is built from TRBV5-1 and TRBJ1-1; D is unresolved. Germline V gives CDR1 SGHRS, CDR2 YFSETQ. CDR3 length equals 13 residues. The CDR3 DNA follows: TGCGCCAGCAGCATGGAACATTTCACTGAAGCTTCCTTT. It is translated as CASSMEHFTEASF.

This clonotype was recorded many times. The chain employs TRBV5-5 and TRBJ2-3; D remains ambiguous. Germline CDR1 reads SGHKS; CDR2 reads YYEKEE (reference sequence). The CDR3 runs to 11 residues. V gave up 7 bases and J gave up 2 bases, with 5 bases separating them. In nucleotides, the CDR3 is TGTGCCAGCGCCTACACAGATACGCAGTATTTT. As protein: CASAYTDTQYF.